The rows below give T cell receptor beta chains drawn from one sample of a study of T cell responses to AZD1222 COVID-19 vaccine. Some clones are missing from TCRdb's copy, which holds only in-frame ones; the method was immunoSEQ multiplex PCR. The table lists about 100,000 clones, about 93% of them singletons. The material was peripheral blood, obtained on day 0 of AZD1222 vaccination. The receptors come from an adult in good health. Both conserved end residues are part of each CDR3. The order of the fields is V gene, D gene, J gene, clone size, CDR3 DNA, CDR3 protein. A D gene is named only where the DNA matches it firmly. The listing skips clone size in some rows; elsewhere it reads once, few, many or a size class.

TRBV12-3/TRBV12-4,-,TRBJ2-7,-,TGTGCCAGCAGTTCATCAAACAAACAGGGGCAGTACTTC,CASSSSNKQGQYF
TRBV2,-,TRBJ2-7,-,TGTGCCAGCAGTGGGCCCGAGACGGACTCCTACGAGCAGTACTTC,CASSGPETDSYEQYF
TRBV2,TRBD1,TRBJ1-5,-,TGTGCCAGCAGTGTTGTGGCAGGGGGAAATAGCAATCAGCCCCAGCATTTT,CASSVVAGGNSNQPQHF
TRBV28,TRBD1,TRBJ1-2,-,TGTGCCAGCAGTTTTGACCCGACAGGGGGATATGGCTACACCTTC,CASSFDPTGGYGYTF
TRBV27,TRBD1,TRBJ1-6,-,TGTGCCAGCAGTACCAGGGGGCTAAACAATTCACCCCTCCACTTT,CASSTRGLNNSPLHF
TRBV2,TRBD2,TRBJ2-1,-,TGTGCCACCCGCAGCGGGGACTCCTACAATGAGCAGTTCTTC,CATRSGDSYNEQFF
TRBV30,-,TRBJ2-7,-,TGTGCCTGGAGTGTTGTGGGGCTTAGTTTGAACGAGCAGTACTTC,CAWSVVGLSLNEQYF
TRBV28,TRBD2,TRBJ2-1,-,TGTGCCACAGGACTAGCGGGAGGGAATGAGCAGTTCTTC,CATGLAGGNEQFF
TRBV5-1,-,TRBJ2-7,-,TGCGCCAGCAGCGAAACTAGGAATGGGCACGAGCAGTACTTC,CASSETRNGHEQYF
TRBV5-1,-,TRBJ1-1,-,TGCGCCAGCAGCACCCAGGGCGTTGGAGCTGAAGCTTTCTTT,CASSTQGVGAEAFF
TRBV5-1,TRBD1,TRBJ1-5,-,TGCGCCAGCAGCTTGGCCGGGGGACAGGGAGGTCAGCCCCAGCATTTT,CASSLAGGQGGQPQHF
TRBV20-1,-,TRBJ2-4,-,TGCAGTGCTAAACAGAGGGACATTCAGTACTTC,CSAKQRDIQYF
TRBV7-9,-,TRBJ1-5,-,TGTGCCAGCAGCCCAGGGATCAAGGGTCCCCTTAGCAATCAGCCCCAGCATTTT,CASSPGIKGPLSNQPQHF
TRBV19,-,TRBJ1-1,-,TGTGCCAGTAGTAGGTACAGGGAGAACACTGAAGCTTTCTTT,CASSRYRENTEAFF
TRBV5-1,-,TRBJ1-1,once,TGCGCCAGCAGCTTGGAGTCCGGGGGCACTGAAGCTTTCTTT,CASSLESGGTEAFF
TRBV29-1,-,TRBJ1-1,-,TGCAGCCAGACGATAGGGGGCACTGAAGCTTTCTTT,CSQTIGGTEAFF
TRBV19,-,TRBJ2-5,-,TGTGCCAGTAGTATCGGCGGCAGGGAAATAAAAGAGACCCAGTACTTC,CASSIGGREIKETQYF
TRBV9,-,TRBJ1-5,once,TGTGCCAGCAGCGTAGCAAGGGGGGGTTCGGTCAATCAGCCCCAGCATTTT,CASSVARGGSVNQPQHF
TRBV18,-,TRBJ1-5,-,TGTGCCAGCTCACCCGAGACAGGTAATCAGCCCCAGCATTTT,CASSPETGNQPQHF
TRBV19,-,TRBJ2-2,-,TGTGCCAGTATCTCTAGGGGGAACACCGGGGAGCTGTTTTTT,CASISRGNTGELFF
TRBV5-1,-,TRBJ2-2,-,TGCGCCAGCAGCTTGGCCACGTTTACCGGGGAGCTGTTTTTT,CASSLATFTGELFF
TRBV1,-,TRBJ1-1,-,TGCACCAGCAGCCAAACCACCCTGCGGCAGGGCCCAACTCGGAGGGCTTTCTTT,CTSSQTTLRQGPTRRAFF
TRBV7-2,TRBD1,TRBJ1-5,few,TGTGCCAGCAGCCTACGTTATCCTGGACAGGGAGATCAGCCCCAGCATTTT,CASSLRYPGQGDQPQHF
TRBV30,-,TRBJ1-2,-,TGTGCCTGGAGTCCCCAGGGCCGAGATGGCTACACCTTC,CAWSPQGRDGYTF
TRBV4-2,TRBD2,TRBJ2-2,-,TGTGCCAGCAGCCAAATCATAGCGGGAGGTTTGTCCGGGGAGCTGTTTTTT,CASSQIIAGGLSGELFF
TRBV7-2,-,TRBJ2-7,-,TGTGCCAGCAGCTACGGACAGAGCTACGAGCAGTACTTC,CASSYGQSYEQYF
TRBV19,-,TRBJ1-5,-,TGTGCCAGTACCGAGGCTCGGGGAGGGCATCAGCCCCAGCATTTT,CASTEARGGHQPQHF
TRBV11-1,-,TRBJ1-5,-,TGTGCCAGCAGCTTAGCCCATGGACAGCCCCAGCATTTT,CASSLAHGQPQHF
TRBV13,TRBD2,TRBJ2-3,-,TGTGCCAGCCAGTGGACTAGCGGGAGACTCCGTCCGATAGATACGCAGTATTTT,CASQWTSGRLRPIDTQYF
TRBV6-4,-,TRBJ2-7,few,TGTGCCAGCTTTTGCCAAGACGCGCTCTCCTACGAGCAGTACTTC,CASFCQDALSYEQYF
TRBV27,TRBD2,TRBJ2-7,-,TGTGCCAGCAGTTTATCATCTAGCGGTCTATTCGAGCAGTACTTC,CASSLSSSGLFEQYF
TRBV7-2,-,TRBJ1-5,-,TGTGCCAGCGCACACGGAGCGGGCAATCAGCCCCAGCATTTT,CASAHGAGNQPQHF
TRBV5-4,-,TRBJ1-1,-,TGTGCCAGCAGCCTAGACAGTTACACTGAAGCTTTCTTT,CASSLDSYTEAFF
TRBV5-6,-,TRBJ2-5,-,TGTGCCAGCAGCATATTGACAGAGAATCAAGAGACCCAGTACTTC,CASSILTENQETQYF
TRBV6-2/TRBV6-3,-,TRBJ1-1,-,TGTGCCAGCAGCCCATACAGCCCCATGAACACTGAAGCTTTCTTT,CASSPYSPMNTEAFF
TRBV5-1,TRBD1,TRBJ2-1,once,TGCGCCAGCAGCTTGGCCCGGGACAGGGTAGCGAATGAGCAGTTCTTC,CASSLARDRVANEQFF
TRBV30,TRBD1,TRBJ1-2,-,TGTGCCTGGAGTGTAATGCACAGGGGGGCTGGCTACACCTTC,CAWSVMHRGAGYTF
TRBV21-1,-,TRBJ1-5,-,TGTGCCAGCAGCAAAGAAATTGGCTGCCGAACGAGAAATCAGCCCCAGCATTTT,CASSKEIGCRTRNQPQHF
TRBV11-2,-,TRBJ1-1,-,TGTGCCAGCAGCTTAGAATCCCGGCTTGAAGCTTTCTTT,CASSLESRLEAFF
TRBV6-5,-,TRBJ1-2,once,TGTGCCAGCAGTTACTCCGGCGGCTGGGGCTACACCTTC,CASSYSGGWGYTF
TRBV11-2,-,TRBJ2-7,-,TGTGCCAGCAGCTCCGGACGAAACTCCTACGAGCAGTACTTC,CASSSGRNSYEQYF
TRBV10-3,-,TRBJ2-7,-,TGTGCCATCAGTGAGGGGCAGGGGACCTACGAGCAGTACTTC,CAISEGQGTYEQYF
TRBV2,TRBD2,TRBJ2-1,once,TGTGCCAGCAGTGAAGCCACCGGGACTAGTCTCTTCTTC,CASSEATGTSLFF
TRBV27,TRBD2,TRBJ2-1,-,TGTGCCAGCAGTTTTAGCGGGACGGGCTACAATGAGCAGTTCTTC,CASSFSGTGYNEQFF
TRBV7-3,-,TRBJ2-2,few,TGTGCCAGCAGCTTAATCGTGTCAGCCGGGGAGCTGTTTTTT,CASSLIVSAGELFF
TRBV9,TRBD2,TRBJ2-5,-,TGTGCCAGCAGCGCCCTAGCGGGAGTGGGCCAAGAGACCCAGTACTTC,CASSALAGVGQETQYF
TRBV7-8,TRBD2,TRBJ2-5,-,TGTGCCAGCAGCTCACTAGCGGAGATACCACAAGAGACCCAGTACTTC,CASSSLAEIPQETQYF
TRBV23-1,TRBD2,TRBJ2-7,-,TGCGCCAGCAGTCAAAGGGATGGGTGGCCGGCGGGAGTGGAGCAGTACTTC,CASSQRDGWPAGVEQYF
TRBV2,TRBD1,TRBJ1-2,-,TGTGCCAGCAGTGCGGACAGGGCCCTAGCTCATGGCTACACCTTC,CASSADRALAHGYTF
TRBV29-1,-,TRBJ1-4,-,TGCAGCGTTATACTTTATTCCATGGAGGGAGGGACTAATGAAAAACTGTTTTTT,CSVILYSMEGGTNEKLFF
TRBV7-2,-,TRBJ1-5,-,TGTGCCAGCAGCTTTCAGGGGCTTCATCAGCCCCAGCATTTT,CASSFQGLHQPQHF
TRBV6-5,TRBD2,TRBJ2-3,-,TGTGCCAGCAGTTACTTAGCGGGAGCAGCAGATACGCAGTATTTT,CASSYLAGAADTQYF
TRBV14,-,TRBJ1-1,-,TGTGCCAGCAGCCTGAGAACGGGTTGGCAAAACACTGAAGCTTTCTTT,CASSLRTGWQNTEAFF
TRBV28,-,TRBJ1-4,-,TGTGCCAGCAGTTTATTCCGGACGGAAAAACTGTTTTTT,CASSLFRTEKLFF
TRBV7-8,-,TRBJ1-5,-,TGTGCCAGCAGCTTAGGTACCCATCAGCCCCAGCATTTT,CASSLGTHQPQHF
TRBV7-2,-,TRBJ2-3,-,TGTGCCAGTCGGGGTAGCGACACAGATACGCAGTATTTT,CASRGSDTDTQYF
TRBV10-1,TRBD1,TRBJ2-7,-,TGCGCCAGCAGCCTCGGGACAGGCTACGAGCAGTACTTC,CASSLGTGYEQYF
TRBV7-6,-,TRBJ2-1,-,TGTGCCAGCAGCCTTAGGGTGTCGGGCTCCGGAGAGGGTGAGCAGTTCTTC,CASSLRVSGSGEGEQFF